What follows are 30 T cell receptor beta chains derived from one specimen sequenced in a study of shared clonotypes between healthy human individuals. Only in-frame clones appear in the TCRdb table, and some are missing; sequencing was by immunoSEQ multiplex PCR. The table shows over 850,000 clones, with approximately 80% occurring only once. The sample comprised memory CD4+ T cells from PBMCs. The subset here: CD45RA-negative fraction. The receptors here all came from a man between 18 and 35 years old in good health. Some clones in this sample may be carry-over from other donors' samples.

The rearrangement uses TRBV7-2 and TRBJ2-5; the D gene is possibly TRBD2 (6 bases). The V end lost 5 bases, the J end lost 2 bases, and 15 bases lay between the germline ends. Germline-derived CDR1 and CDR2 are SGHTA and FQGNSA. This CDR3 has 15 amino acids. The CDR3 region has the DNA TGTGCCAGCAGCCGGGACTCGGGGACTCAAGAGACCCAGTACTTC. Protein sequence: CASSRDSGTQETQYF.

V usage is TRBV28 and J usage is TRBJ1-2; D ambiguous. The CDR3 consists of 14 residues. Germline V gives CDR1 MDHEN, CDR2 SYDVKM. V was trimmed by 1 base and J by 8 bases, leaving 14 bases between them. The CDR3 nucleotides are TGTGCCAGCAGTTTATTTCTGAGCGAGTTGGGCTACACCTTC. It codes for CASSLFLSELGYTF.

This chain uses TRBV29-1 with TRBJ2-1; 10 nucleotides line up with TRBD1. The ends lost 3 bases at V and 0 bases at J; junction bases unmatched: 11. The CDR3 is made up of 18 amino acids. The germline V gene encodes CDR1 SQVTM and CDR2 ANQGSEA. The CDR3 loop reads CSVDGQGVRGRSYNEQFF. The CDR3 DNA reads as TGCAGCGTTGATGGACAGGGGGTTCGGGGACGCTCCTACAATGAGCAGTTCTTC.

This clone was observed once. Distinct nucleotide sequences in the sample also encode this CDR3. V and J are TRBV7-9 and TRBJ2-5; 7 positions agree with TRBD2. The germline V gene has CDR1 SEHNR and CDR2 FQNEAQ (reference sequence). The CDR3 runs 13 residues. The J segment lost 5 bases and the V segment lost 5 bases, leaving 5 bases of the junction unmatched. DNA of the CDR3: TGTGCCAGCAGCCTGGGGGGGAGTGAGACCCAGTACTTC. Protein sequence: CASSLGGSETQYF. Full variable domain (missing parts from reference TRBV7-9 and TRBJ2-5): DTGVSQNPRHKITKRGQNVTFRCDPISEHNRLYWYRQTLGQGPEFLTYFQNEAQLEKSRLLSDRFSAERPKGSFSTLEIQRTEQGDSAMYLCASSLGGSETQYFGPGTRLLVL.

For the CDR3, the DNA is TGTGCCAGCGGGGCCGCGGCCGGGGGCACGCAGTATTTT. Protein: CASGAAAGGTQYF. The chain has TRBV2 and TRBJ2-3; D is possibly TRBD1 or TRBD2 (6 bases each). Germline V gene sequence: CDR1 SNHLY, CDR2 FYNNEI. This CDR3 comprises 13 residues. The V and J ends lost 8 bases and 9 bases respectively, with 18 bases between them.

V is TRBV5-1 and J is TRBJ1-1, with a possible D match to TRBD1 (5 bases). The CDR3 contains 14 residues. V was shortened by 4 bases and J by 1 base, with 11 bases between the two germline ends. Germline V lookup: CDR1 SGHRS, CDR2 YFSETQ. The CDR3 spells CASSAGRGNTEAFF. CDR3 nucleotides: TGCGCCAGCAGCGCAGGGAGAGGGAACACTGAAGCTTTCTTT.

The J gene is TRBJ2-7, the V gene TRBV5-1; D unclear. Germline assignment: CDR1 SGHRS and CDR2 YFSETQ. This CDR3 contains 14 residues. Trimming stripped 0 bases from V and 5 bases from J, with 12 bases between. DNA of the CDR3: TGCGCCAGCAGCTTGGGTGGGTTTCTAGACGAGCAGTACTTC. This codes for CASSLGGFLDEQYF. Full variable domain (remainder filled in from reference TRBV5-1 and TRBJ2-7): KAGVTQTPRYLIKTRGQQVTLSCSPISGHRSVSWYQQTPGQGLQFLFEYFSETQRNKGNFPGRFSGRQFSNSRSEMNVSTLELGDSALYLCASSLGGFLDEQYFGPGTRLTVT.

This rearrangement joins TRBV2 to TRBJ2-1, with a possible D match to TRBD2 (6 bases). CDR3 length: 13 residues. Between the trimmed V and J ends, which lost 7 bases and 8 bases, there was a span of 15 bases. The germline V gene encodes CDR1 SNHLY and CDR2 FYNNEI. In nucleotides, the CDR3 is TGTGCCAGCAACAAGGAGGGCCCCCATGAGCAGTTCTTC. It encodes CASNKEGPHEQFF.

CDR3 sequence: CATSTNRDRNYGYTF. The CDR3 DNA reads TGTGCCACCAGCACCAACAGGGACAGAAACTATGGCTACACCTTC. This sequence joins TRBV15 and TRBJ1-2; 7 nucleotides match TRBD1. In germline, CDR1 is LNHNV, CDR2 YYDKDF (reference sequence). CDR3 length equals 15 residues. Trimming took 4 bases from V and 2 from J; bases not matched to a gene: 7.

The CDR3 coding sequence is TGTGCCAGCAGTGTAGGGGTCTCCACAGATACGCAGTATTTT. Protein product: CASSVGVSTDTQYF. V is TRBV6-1 and J is TRBJ2-3; perhaps TRBD1 as D (5 bases). The CDR3 covers 14 residues. The germline V gene encodes CDR1 MNHNS and CDR2 SASEGT. Between the trimmed V and J ends, which lost 4 bases and 2 bases, there was a span of 10 bases.

Written as DNA, the CDR3 is TGTGCTAGTGGTTTGGTACCCAGGTGGGAAACCGGGACGGAAAGGGGTGAGCAGTTCTTC. Translating it yields CASGLVPRWETGTERGEQFF. The chain uses TRBV12-5 and TRBJ2-1; D is possibly TRBD1 or TRBD2 (5 bases each). This CDR3 comprises 20 residues. V lost 0 bases to trimming and J lost 9 bases, with 30 bases between them. Germline V gene lookup returns CDR1 LGHNT and CDR2 FRNRAP.

The rearrangement uses TRBV29-1 and TRBJ2-1; D unclear. Trimming removed 4 bases from V and 0 bases from J, with 10 bases in between. The CDR3 sequence is 14 residues long. Germline assignment: CDR1 SQVTM and CDR2 ANQGSEA. In nucleotides, the CDR3 is TGCAGCGTTGGGGGTGTGAGCTCCTACAATGAGCAGTTCTTC. The encoded protein is CSVGGVSSYNEQFF.

This rearrangement joins TRBV7-2 to TRBJ2-5; D not certain. The CDR3 contains 15 residues. V lost 2 bases, J lost 1 base, and 11 bases lay in between. Germline V CDR1 and CDR2: SGHTA, FQGNSA. The CDR3 loop is CASSLSPATQETQYF. For the CDR3, the DNA is TGTGCCAGCAGCTTATCTCCAGCAACCCAAGAGACCCAGTACTTC.

J is TRBJ2-3 and V is TRBV28; D unclear. The CDR3 is 15 amino acids. Per germline, CDR1 MDHEN and CDR2 SYDVKM. The V and J ends lost 5 bases and 2 bases respectively, with 14 bases between them. The CDR3 sequence is CASSPSRTPTDTQYF. The CDR3, as DNA: TGTGCCAGCAGTCCGTCCCGGACCCCCACAGATACGCAGTATTTT. Variable domain in full (rest from reference TRBV28 and TRBJ2-3): DVKVTQSSRYLVKRTGEKVFLECVQDMDHENMFWYRQDPGLGLRLIYFSYDVKMKEKGDIPEGYSVSREKKERFSLILESASTNQTSMYLCASSPSRTPTDTQYFGPGTRLTVL.

This clone was found a few times. The rearrangement joins TRBV5-8 to TRBJ2-7; D is uncertain. Per the germline V gene, CDR1 is SGHTS and CDR2 is YDEGEE. Trimming took off 6 bases at V and 1 base at J, with 11 bases between the two ends. The CDR3 length is 13 residues. In DNA form, the CDR3 reads TGTGCCAGCACCCGACACCTATCCTACGAGCAGTACTTC. This encodes CASTRHLSYEQYF.

The chain has TRBV21-1 and TRBJ2-2; no check of the table's D call, TRBD1, against the DNA was made. TRBV21-1 is a documented pseudogene. The CDR3 has 15 residues. CDR3 sequence reads: CASSPGQGRTGELFF. The CDR3 nucleotides are TGTGCCAGCAGCCCGGGACAGGGTCGAACCGGGGAGCTGTTTTTT.

In its sample, this clone was seen a few times. V is TRBV28 and J is TRBJ2-7; 8 nucleotides agree with TRBD2. This CDR3 is built from 15 residues. With 5 bases clipped from V and 3 bases from J, the junction kept 9 bases outside the gene matches. The germline V gene has CDR1 MDHEN and CDR2 SYDVKM. The CDR3 sequence is CASSKIAGLIYEQYF. CDR3 DNA: TGTGCCAGCAGTAAAATAGCGGGACTGATCTACGAGCAGTACTTC. Full variable domain (missing parts from reference TRBV28 and TRBJ2-7): DVKVTQSSRYLVKRTGEKVFLECVQDMDHENMFWYRQDPGLGLRLIYFSYDVKMKEKGDIPEGYSVSREKKERFSLILESASTNQTSMYLCASSKIAGLIYEQYFGPGTRLTVT.

V usage is TRBV27 and J usage is TRBJ2-5; D could derive from TRBD1 or TRBD2 (5 bases each). V shed 2 bases and J shed 2 bases, with 9 bases lying between them. The CDR3 contains 14 residues. Germline loops: CDR1 MNHEY, CDR2 SMNVEV (reference sequence). This chain's CDR3 is CASSLLGEQETQYF. DNA of the CDR3: TGTGCCAGCAGTTTACTAGGGGAGCAAGAGACCCAGTACTTC.

Worth noting for this clone: Possible read error: a much larger clone is one base away. The same CDR3 also results from other DNA sequences found in this sample. The chain recombines TRBV30 with TRBJ1-2; 7 bases are shared with TRBD1. The germline CDR1 and CDR2 sequences are GTSNPN and SVGIG (reference sequence). Trimming cost V 2 bases and J 4 bases; bases outside gene matches: 1. The CDR3 runs to 12 residues. CDR3 loop: CAWSPGGYGYTF. The CDR3 DNA reads as TGTGCCTGGAGTCCAGGGGGCTATGGCTACACCTTC.

Only one count was recorded for this clone. The V and J genes are TRBV5-1 and TRBJ1-1, with D perhaps TRBD1 (5 bases). Germline V gene lookup returns CDR1 SGHRS and CDR2 YFSETQ. This CDR3 is 15 amino acids long. V was shortened by 4 bases and J by 0 bases, with 13 bases between the two germline ends. The CDR3 DNA reads as TGCGCCAGCAGCGCCCTGACAGCCATGAACACTGAAGCTTTCTTT. It is translated as CASSALTAMNTEAFF.

This clone has just one count. The chain uses TRBV6-5 and TRBJ2-6, with D perhaps TRBD1 (6 bases). The CDR3 covers 14 residues. Trimming left V 5 bases short and J 10 bases short, with 15 bases between. Germline CDR1 reads MNHEY; CDR2 reads SVGAGI. As DNA, the CDR3 is TGTGCCAGCAGTGTAGAACAGGGCAGGAACGTCCTGACTTTC. The encoded protein is CASSVEQGRNVLTF.

This clone was observed at least ten times. The rearrangement uses TRBV4-1 and TRBJ2-1; possibly TRBD2 for D (6 bases). This CDR3 comprises 16 residues. V was cut by 1 base and J by 6 bases, with 16 bases left in between. Germline V gene data show CDR1 as MGHRA and CDR2 as YSYEKL. The CDR3 here is CASSQALAPSVNEQFF. In DNA form, the CDR3 reads TGCGCCAGCAGCCAAGCCCTAGCGCCGTCGGTCAATGAGCAGTTCTTC.

The rearrangement joins TRBV19 to TRBJ1-5, with D unresolved. Trimming pared 3 bases from V and 1 base from J, leaving 7 bases between. This CDR3 is 14 amino acids long. CDR1 and CDR2 (germline): LNHDA, SQIVND (reference sequence). CDR3 coding DNA: TGTGCCAGTAGTATTCCGAGGAGCAATCAGCCCCAGCATTTT. It specifies CASSIPRSNQPQHF.

The V gene is TRBV6-5, the J gene TRBJ2-3; D unresolved. The V end was cut by 4 bases, the J end by 3 bases, with 8 bases between. The CDR3 runs to 13 residues. CDR1 is MNHEY and CDR2 is SVGAGI in the germline V gene. The CDR3 loop reads CASSSDFTDTQYF. The CDR3 nucleotides are TGTGCCAGCAGTTCGGATTTTACAGATACGCAGTATTTT.

The V call is TRBV30, the J call TRBJ2-1; TRBD1 agrees at 8 bases. Per germline, CDR1 GTSNPN and CDR2 SVGIG (reference sequence). J gave up 3 bases and V 7 bases, and 5 bases lay outside the gene matches. This CDR3 comprises 13 residues. The CDR3 nucleotides read TGTGCCTCGGGACAGGACGACTACAATGAGCAGTTCTTC. Amino acid sequence: CASGQDDYNEQFF.

For this clone: Different DNA sequences within this sample yield the same CDR3. V usage is TRBV5-1 and J usage is TRBJ2-1; 8 bases are a match to TRBD2. The ends lost 0 bases at V and 7 bases at J; junction bases unmatched: 6. The CDR3 length is 15 residues. Germline loops: CDR1 SGHRS, CDR2 YFSETQ. The CDR3 reads CASSLGSGRGNEQFF. The CDR3 nucleotides are TGCGCCAGCAGCTTGGGGAGCGGGAGAGGAAATGAGCAGTTCTTC.

The chain has TRBV29-1 and TRBJ2-5; tentatively, D is TRBD1 (5 bases). Trimming removed 1 base at V and 3 bases at J, with 6 bases between. The CDR3 length is 12 residues. Looked up from germline, CDR1 is SQVTM and CDR2 is ANQGSEA. The CDR3 region is CSVEGQKETQYF. Here the CDR3 DNA reads TGCAGCGTTGAAGGACAGAAAGAGACCCAGTACTTC.

The genes are TRBV28 and TRBJ1-1, with TRBD1 matching over 8 bases. The CDR3 consists of 14 residues. V was clipped by 6 bases and J by 1 base; unmatched bases: 4. Germline-derived CDR1 and CDR2 are MDHEN and SYDVKM. The CDR3 sequence: CASRSTGGNTEAFF. The CDR3 nucleotides are TGTGCCAGCAGATCAACAGGGGGGAACACTGAAGCTTTCTTT.

V usage is TRBV28 and J usage is TRBJ1-5; TRBD1 aligns across 8 bases. The CDR3 totals 15 residues. CDR1 MDHEN and CDR2 SYDVKM come from the germline V gene. V lost 4 bases and J lost 4; bases outside the gene matches: 6. CDR3 loop: CASSSTGTGNQPQHF. The CDR3 bases are TGTGCCAGCAGTTCCACTGGGACAGGTAATCAGCCCCAGCATTTT.

The rearrangement links TRBV7-3 to TRBJ2-1; 11 bases line up with TRBD2. The V gene end was trimmed by 6 bases and the J gene end by 8 bases; junction bases not matched to a gene: 6. Germline V gives CDR1 SGHTA, CDR2 FQGTGA. This CDR3 has 14 amino acids. CDR3 region: CASSSGRARHEQFF. The CDR3 region has the DNA TGTGCCAGCAGTAGCGGGAGGGCCCGGCATGAGCAGTTCTTC.